The clone carrying this TCR beta chain was recorded at least ten times. Its antigen is unknown. Unique molecular identifier tags were affixed to discrete cDNA molecules. One entry per CDR3 protein, called by TCRdb with MiXCR from the 5' RACE reads. Of tens of thousands of distinct CDR3 sequences listed, around 6.1% are singletons. These data are taken from a study of early T cells in non-severe SARS-CoV-2 infection. Study background: From unsorted whole blood, bulk RNA was sequenced, and the chains remained unpaired. The study's findings and limits: CD4 and private specificities were missed by VDJdb matching, which favored anti-spike CD8 responses.

The ends were cut back, 5 bases at V and 0 bases at J, with 8 bases in the middle. Looked up from germline, CDR1 is DFQATT and CDR2 is SNEGSKA (reference sequence). The CDR3 spans 13 residues. The receptor comes from an adult who was a healthcare worker with PCR-confirmed SARS-CoV-2 infection or an uninfected control (not recorded which). The chain carries TRBV20-1 and TRBJ2-1; possibly TRBD1 for D (5 bases). Sequenced input: whole blood. The CDR3 region has the DNA TGCAGTGCTCCAGGGCCCTCCTACAATGAGCAGTTCTTC. Translating gives CSAPGPSYNEQFF.